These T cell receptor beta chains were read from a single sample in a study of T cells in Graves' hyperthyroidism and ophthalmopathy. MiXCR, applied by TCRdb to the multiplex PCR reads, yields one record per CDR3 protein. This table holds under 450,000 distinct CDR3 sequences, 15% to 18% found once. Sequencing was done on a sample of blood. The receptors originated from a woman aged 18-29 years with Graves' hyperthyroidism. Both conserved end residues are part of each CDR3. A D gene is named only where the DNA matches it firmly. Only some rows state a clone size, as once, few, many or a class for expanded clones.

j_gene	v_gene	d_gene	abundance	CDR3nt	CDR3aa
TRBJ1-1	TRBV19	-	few	TGTGCCAGTAGTATGGCGCCCGGGATGAACACTGAAGCTTTCTTT	CASSMAPGMNTEAFF
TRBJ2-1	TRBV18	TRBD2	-	TGTGCCAGCTCACCACCGAGTAGCGGGATCTACAATGAGCAGTTCTTC	CASSPPSSGIYNEQFF
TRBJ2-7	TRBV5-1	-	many	TGCGCCAGCAGAGCGGTGGGACGGGCCTACGAGCAGTACTTC	CASRAVGRAYEQYF
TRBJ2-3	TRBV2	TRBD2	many	TGTGCCAGCTTGCGGGAGGTAACAGATACGCAGTATTTT	CASLREVTDTQYF
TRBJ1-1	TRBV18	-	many	TGTGCCAGCTCACCCCAAACGAACACTGAAGCTTTCTTT	CASSPQTNTEAFF
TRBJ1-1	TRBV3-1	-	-	TGTGCCAGCAGCCTGTCGAGCACTGAAGCTTTCTTT	CASSLSSTEAFF
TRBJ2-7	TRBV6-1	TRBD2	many	TGTGCCAGCAGTCGCCGGACTAGCGGGAGGCTCTACGAGCAGTACTTC	CASSRRTSGRLYEQYF
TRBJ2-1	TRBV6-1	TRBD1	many	TGTGCCATCAAATCGACAGGGCGAGAGGTTAATGAGCAGTTCTTC	CAIKSTGREVNEQFF
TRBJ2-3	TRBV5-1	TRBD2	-	TGCGCCAGCAGCCGGCTGACTAGCGGGGGGGCCCCAGATACGCAGTATTTT	CASSRLTSGGAPDTQYF
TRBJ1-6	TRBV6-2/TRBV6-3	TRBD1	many	TGTGCCAGCAGCTCCCGGACAGGGATCTATAATTCACCCCTCCACTTT	CASSSRTGIYNSPLHF
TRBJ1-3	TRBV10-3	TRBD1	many	TGTGCCATCAGTAATGGGGGACAGGGCCCTGGAAACACCATATATTTT	CAISNGGQGPGNTIYF
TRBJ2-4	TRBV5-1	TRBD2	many	TGCGCCAGCAGCTTGGGCGGGGGGCCCCAAGCCAAAAACATTCAGTACTTC	CASSLGGGPQAKNIQYF